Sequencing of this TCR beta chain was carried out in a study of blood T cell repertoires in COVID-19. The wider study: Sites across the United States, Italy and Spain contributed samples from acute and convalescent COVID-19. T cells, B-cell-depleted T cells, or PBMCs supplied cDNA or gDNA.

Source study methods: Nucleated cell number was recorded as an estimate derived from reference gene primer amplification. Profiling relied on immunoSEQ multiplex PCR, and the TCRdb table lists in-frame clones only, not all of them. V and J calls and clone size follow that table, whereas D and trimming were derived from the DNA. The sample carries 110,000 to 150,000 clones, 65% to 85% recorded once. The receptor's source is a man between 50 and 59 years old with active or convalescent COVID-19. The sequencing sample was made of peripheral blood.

The CDR3 loop is CASSLDYWAGGGTNEKLFF. The CDR3, as DNA: TGTGCCAGCAGCTTAGATTATTGGGCAGGGGGCGGAACTAATGAAAAACTGTTTTTT. J is TRBJ1-4 and V is TRBV7-9; 8 bases align to TRBD1. Trimming at V came to 1 base and at J to 1 base, leaving 11 bases not matched to a gene. This CDR3 has 19 residues. Germline V lookup: CDR1 SEHNR, CDR2 FQNEAQ (reference sequence).